These 13 T cell receptor beta chains originate from one sample sequenced in a study of CD8+CD57+ T cells in acquired aplastic anemia. Genomic DNA constituted the template upon which TCR beta VDJ and CDR3 profiling was performed. Each CDR3 protein gets one entry after TCRdb re-called the reads with MiXCR. This sample has around 150,000 distinct CDR3 sequences; approximately 43% occur once, and the top ten carry about 1.1%. The sequenced material came from sorted CD4+, CD8+, or CD8+CD57+ T cells (not recorded which) from PBMCs. The receptor source for this set is a human donor in good health.

In the case of this clonotype: This may arise from a read error, as a much more abundant clone is one base away. No conserved phenylalanine or tryptophan ends this CDR3, so it is likely a read error. The V gene is TRBV6-2 or TRBV6-3, the J gene TRBJ2-7; TRBD1 might be the D (5 bases). The CDR3 has 14 residues. Germline V gene lookup returns CDR1 MNHEY and CDR2 SVGEGT. Trimming left V 6 bases short and J 3 bases short, with 15 bases between. In DNA, the CDR3 is TGTGCCAGCAGGAATGGACATTTCGACTACGAGCAGTACCTC. It specifies CASRNGHFDYEQYL.

This clonotype was picked up many times. V and J are TRBV7-8 and TRBJ1-1, with D perhaps matching TRBD1 (5 bases). Per germline, CDR1 SGHVS and CDR2 FQNEAQ. V was trimmed by 5 bases and J by 5 bases, leaving 18 bases between them. This CDR3 comprises 15 residues. The CDR3 DNA reads as TGTGCCAGCAGCCAAGGACACCGAAGAGGGACTGAAGCTTTCTTT. Its protein product is CASSQGHRRGTEAFF.

The rearrangement joins TRBV5-6 to TRBJ2-5; no reliable D call. This CDR3 has 16 residues. Per germline, CDR1 SGHDT and CDR2 YYEEEE. Trimming shortened V by 1 base and J by 2 bases, and 15 bases separated the two germline ends. CDR3 sequence: CASSLLGSNLQETQYF. The DNA of the CDR3 is TGTGCCAGCAGCTTGTTGGGCAGTAACCTTCAAGAGACCCAGTACTTC.

This rearrangement joins TRBV7-2 to TRBJ1-1; D remains unclear. The CDR3 runs to 12 residues. The germline V and J ends were trimmed by 5 bases and 0 bases, with 4 bases remaining between them. Per germline, CDR1 SGHTA and CDR2 FQGNSA. The CDR3 is CASSQVNTEAFF. The CDR3 DNA reads TGTGCCAGCAGCCAAGTGAACACTGAAGCTTTCTTT.

The chain employs TRBV5-1 and TRBJ2-7; the D gene could be TRBD1 or TRBD2 (7 bases each). V lost 4 bases and J 7 bases, leaving 18 bases between the germline ends. Germline loops: CDR1 SGHRS, CDR2 YFSETQ. The CDR3 has 14 amino acids. The CDR3 sequence: CASSLGTVREEQYF. CDR3 nucleotide sequence: TGCGCCAGCAGCCTAGGGACAGTGCGGGAGGAGCAGTACTTC. The full variable domain, rest sourced from reference TRBV5-1 and TRBJ2-7, is KAGVTQTPRYLIKTRGQQVTLSCSPISGHRSVSWYQQTPGQGLQFLFEYFSETQRNKGNFPGRFSGRQFSNSRSEMNVSTLELGDSALYLCASSLGTVREEQYFGPGTRLTVT.

This chain connects TRBV7-3 to TRBJ2-1; D call uncertain. V was shortened by 1 base and J by 7 bases, with 5 bases between the two germline ends. The CDR3 loop spans 12 amino acids. Germline V gene sequence: CDR1 SGHTA, CDR2 FQGTGA. DNA for the CDR3: TGTGCCAGCAGCTTAAATCGGAATGAGCAGTTCTTC. Residues: CASSLNRNEQFF.

The chain links TRBV30 to TRBJ1-1, with 10 bases identical to TRBD1. CDR1 GTSNPN and CDR2 SVGIG come from the germline V gene (reference sequence). The CDR3 totals 17 residues. V trimming: 4 bases; J trimming: 5 bases; junction bases outside the gene matches: 16. For the CDR3, the DNA is TGTGCCTGGACCTCCCGGGACAGGGGATCGTGGGGGACTGAAGCTTTCTTT. It encodes CAWTSRDRGSWGTEAFF.

Worth noting for this clonotype: One junction end does not reproduce the germline sequence, and a read error may be involved. The chain links TRBV9 to TRBJ2-6, with 7 bases fitting TRBD1. The CDR3 is made up of 13 amino acids. Germline CDR1 SGDLS, CDR2 YYNGEE. The CDR3 DNA follows: TGCGCCAGCAGTGAGCTCCGGGACAGCGTCCTGACTTTC. Translation gives CASSELRDSVLTF.

This chain connects TRBV24-1 to TRBJ2-5; TRBD1 agrees at 10 bases. The CDR3 has 15 residues. The J segment lost 5 bases and the V segment lost 3 bases, leaving 5 bases of the junction unmatched. Germline CDR1 KGHDR, CDR2 SFDVKD. CDR3: CATSDRQGAGETQYF. CDR3 in DNA: TGTGCCACCAGTGATCGACAGGGGGCCGGGGAGACCCAGTACTTC.

The sample holds many counts of this clonotype. The chain combines TRBV10-3 with TRBJ1-1, with 9 bases matching TRBD1. With V trimmed by 3 bases and J by 1 base, 3 bases remained unmatched. Germline V lookup: CDR1 ENHRY, CDR2 SYGVKD. CDR3 length: 15 amino acids. CDR3 sequence reads: CAISETGQGNTEAFF. In DNA, the CDR3 is TGTGCCATCAGTGAAACGGGACAGGGGAACACTGAAGCTTTCTTT.

This clonotype was found many times. A much larger clone differs by one base, so this may be a read error. V and J are TRBV7-6 and TRBJ2-7, with D possibly being TRBD1 or TRBD2 (5 bases each). The CDR3 is made up of 15 amino acids. Germline V CDR1 and CDR2: SGHVS, FNYEAQ. The chain's CDR3 is CVSSLERGESYEQYF. The CDR3 DNA reads TGTGTCAGCAGCTTAGAGCGAGGGGAGTCCTACGAGCAGTACTTC.

The chain carries TRBV19 and TRBJ2-1; 7 nucleotides line up with TRBD1. Trimming at V came to 3 bases and at J to 0 bases, leaving 2 bases not matched to a gene. Germline V gene data show CDR1 as LNHDA and CDR2 as SQIVND (reference sequence). The CDR3 is 15 amino acids. The CDR3 here is CASSMDRSSYNEQFF. In nucleotides, the CDR3 is TGTGCCAGTAGTATGGACAGGAGCTCCTACAATGAGCAGTTCTTC.

V and J are TRBV10-3 and TRBJ1-6; 7 nucleotides line up with TRBD1. The CDR3 consists of 13 residues. Germline V gene lookup returns CDR1 ENHRY and CDR2 SYGVKD. J lost 7 bases, V lost 7 bases, and 4 bases had no gene match. In DNA form, the CDR3 reads TGTGCCATCACCCAGGGGGGGAATTCACCCCTCCACTTT. Residues: CAITQGGNSPLHF.